The 5 T cell receptor beta chains given below trace back to one sample, sequenced in a study of OX40 agonist ivuxolimab in advanced cancers. The table came from immunoSEQ multiplex PCR; TCRdb's copy has only in-frame clones and leaves some out. This table has tens of thousands of clones, under 80% appearing once. Sample: CD4+ or CD8+ T cells sorted from blood, taken in a trial of the OX40 agonist ivuxolimab. The receptors come from an adult with an advanced solid tumor such as melanoma, head and neck, liver or kidney cancer.

V usage is TRBV7-2 and J usage is TRBJ2-7; D remains unclear. The V gene lost 5 bases and the J gene lost 4 bases, with 12 bases spanning the gap. CDR1 is SGHTA, CDR2 FQGNSA, per germline. The CDR3 extends over 13 amino acids. CDR3 bases: TGTGCCAGCAGCCCTCCTGTTCGTTACGAGCAGTACTTC. Its protein is CASSPPVRYEQYF.

The J gene is TRBJ2-7, the V gene TRBV5-1, with 10 bases that match TRBD2. There are 15 residues in the CDR3. The ends lost 6 bases at V and 0 bases at J; junction bases unmatched: 6. The germline V gene has CDR1 SGHRS and CDR2 YFSETQ. The CDR3: CASTLSGGTSYEQYF. DNA for the CDR3: TGCGCCAGCACCCTTAGCGGGGGGACCTCCTACGAGCAGTACTTC.

The chain joins TRBV19 to TRBJ1-2; 7 nucleotides line up with TRBD1. Trimming cost V 4 bases and J 7 bases; bases outside gene matches: 3. This CDR3 has 12 amino acids. From germline, CDR1 is LNHDA and CDR2 SQIVND (reference sequence). The CDR3 region is CASSRTGFGYTF. The CDR3 DNA sequence: TGTGCCAGTAGTAGGACAGGATTTGGCTACACCTTC.

The V gene is TRBV14, the J gene TRBJ1-4, with D possibly TRBD1 on 5 matching bases. Trimming pared 2 bases from V and 0 bases from J, leaving 13 bases between. The CDR3 totals 17 residues. Germline-derived CDR1 and CDR2 are SGHDN and FVKESK. The CDR3 protein is CASSQNARDATNEKLFF. The CDR3 coding sequence is TGTGCCAGCAGCCAAAACGCCAGGGATGCAACTAATGAAAAACTGTTTTTT. Filled out from reference TRBV14 and TRBJ1-4, the complete variable domain reads EAGVTQFPSHSVIEKGQTVTLRCDPISGHDNLYWYRRVMGKEIKFLLHFVKESKQDESGMPNNRFLAERTGGTYSTLKVQPAELEDSGVYFCASSQNARDATNEKLFFGSGTQLSVL.

This clone has only one observation. The rearrangement joins TRBV7-9 to TRBJ2-2; no clear D. V lost 0 bases, J lost 9 bases, and 14 bases lay in between. Per germline, CDR1 SEHNR and CDR2 FQNEAQ (reference sequence). The CDR3 sequence is 15 residues long. The CDR3 region has the DNA TGTGCCAGCAGCTTAGCGTCAGGCCTTGGTAGGGAGCTGTTTTTT. It translates to CASSLASGLGRELFF. The full variable domain, in which reference TRBV7-9 and TRBJ2-2 provide the parts outside the CDR3, is DTGVSQNPRHKITKRGQNVTFRCDPISEHNRLYWYRQTLGQGPEFLTYFQNEAQLEKSRLLSDRFSAERPKGSFSTLEIQRTEQGDSAMYLCASSLASGLGRELFFGEGSRLTVL.